This record looks at one T cell receptor (beta chain) sequence and its context. Which antigen it targets is not known. No clone much larger than this one lies a single base away; base qualities are absent. This record belongs to a study of control samples from healthy donors and cancer patients (dated by TCRdb to the early 2020s). V trim: 3 bases; J trim: 10 bases; unmatched bases: 13. CDR1 and CDR2 (SQVTM, ANQGSEA) derive from the germline V gene. The CDR3 has 15 amino acids, counting the end cysteine and phenylalanine. Only the CDR3 region is kept as DNA, spanning 45 bases read in frame from base 1. To prepare the library, the immunoSEQ multiplex PCR assay was applied. TCRdb stores this immuneACCESS table with in-frame sequences only. Part of the clones is absent; in the studies checked, under half of the shortfall reflects unresolved V genes, and no reason is known for the rest. This sample comprises about 50,000 clones, around 95% of them detected only once. The ten largest clones capture 3.5% to 4.5% of the sample.

The chain employs TRBV29-1 and TRBJ2-1, and TRBD2 matches 9 of the central bases. This TCR derives from a man aged 25-45 years in good health. Sequenced input: blood. The CDR3: CSVDPGTSTFPEQFF. The DNA sequence is given as TGCAGCGTTGACCCCGGGACTAGCACTTTTCCCGAGCAGTTCTTC.